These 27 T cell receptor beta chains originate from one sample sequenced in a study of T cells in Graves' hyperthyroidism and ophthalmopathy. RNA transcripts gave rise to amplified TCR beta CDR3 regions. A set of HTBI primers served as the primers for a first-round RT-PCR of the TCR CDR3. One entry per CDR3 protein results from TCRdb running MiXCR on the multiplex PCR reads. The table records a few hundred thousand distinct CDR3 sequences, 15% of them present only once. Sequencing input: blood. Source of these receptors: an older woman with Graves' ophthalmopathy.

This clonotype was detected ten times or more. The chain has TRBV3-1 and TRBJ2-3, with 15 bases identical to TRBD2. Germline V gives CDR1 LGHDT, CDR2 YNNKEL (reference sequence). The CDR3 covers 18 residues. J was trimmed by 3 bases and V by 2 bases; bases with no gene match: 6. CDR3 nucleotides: TGTGCCAGCAGCCAATGGACTAGCGGGAGGGCCGGAACAGATACGCAGTATTTT. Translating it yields CASSQWTSGRAGTDTQYF.

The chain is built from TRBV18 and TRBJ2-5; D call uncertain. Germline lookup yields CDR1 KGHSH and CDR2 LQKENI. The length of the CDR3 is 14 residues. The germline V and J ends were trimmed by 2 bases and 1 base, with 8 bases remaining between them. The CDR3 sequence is CASSPRNAQETQYF. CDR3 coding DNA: TGTGCCAGCTCACCAAGGAATGCCCAAGAGACCCAGTACTTC.

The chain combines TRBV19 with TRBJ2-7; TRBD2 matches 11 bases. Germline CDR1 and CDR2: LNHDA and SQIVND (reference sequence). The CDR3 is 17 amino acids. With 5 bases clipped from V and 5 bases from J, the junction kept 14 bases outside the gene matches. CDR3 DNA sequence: TGTGCCAGTAGTCACGTCACTACTAGCGGGAGCTTGAACGAGCAGTACTTC. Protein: CASSHVTTSGSLNEQYF. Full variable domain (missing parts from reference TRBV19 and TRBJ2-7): DGGITQSPKYLFRKEGQNVTLSCEQNLNHDAMYWYRQDPGQGLRLIYYSQIVNDFQKGDIAEGYSVSREKKESFPLTVTSAQKNPTAFYLCASSHVTTSGSLNEQYFGPGTRLTVT.

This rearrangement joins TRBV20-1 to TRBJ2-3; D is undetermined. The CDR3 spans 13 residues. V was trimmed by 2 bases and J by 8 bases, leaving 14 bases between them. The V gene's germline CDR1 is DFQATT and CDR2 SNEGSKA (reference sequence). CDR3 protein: CSARIDSERTQYF. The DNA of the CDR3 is TGCAGTGCTAGAATAGACTCCGAACGTACGCAGTATTTT.

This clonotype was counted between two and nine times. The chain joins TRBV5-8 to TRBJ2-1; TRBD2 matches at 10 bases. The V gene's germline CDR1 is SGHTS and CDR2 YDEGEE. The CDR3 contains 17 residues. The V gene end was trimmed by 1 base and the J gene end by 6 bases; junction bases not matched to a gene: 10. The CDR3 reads CASSLPQREGVFNEQFF. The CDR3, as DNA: TGTGCCAGCAGCTTGCCCCAGCGGGAGGGCGTCTTCAATGAGCAGTTCTTC.

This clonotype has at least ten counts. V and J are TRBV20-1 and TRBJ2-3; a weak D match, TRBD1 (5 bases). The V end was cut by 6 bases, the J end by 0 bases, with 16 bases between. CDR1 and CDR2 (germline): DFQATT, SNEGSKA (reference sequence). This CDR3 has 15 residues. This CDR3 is CSALSRAPSTDTQYF. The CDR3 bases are TGCAGTGCCCTAAGCAGGGCCCCTAGCACAGATACGCAGTATTTT.

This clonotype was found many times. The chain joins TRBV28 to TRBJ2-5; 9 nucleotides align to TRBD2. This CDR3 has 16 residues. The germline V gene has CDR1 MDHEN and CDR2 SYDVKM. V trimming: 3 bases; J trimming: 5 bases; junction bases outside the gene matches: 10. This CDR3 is CASSLGASGNRETQYF. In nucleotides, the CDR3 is TGTGCCAGCAGTTTGGGGGCTAGCGGGAATCGGGAGACCCAGTACTTC.

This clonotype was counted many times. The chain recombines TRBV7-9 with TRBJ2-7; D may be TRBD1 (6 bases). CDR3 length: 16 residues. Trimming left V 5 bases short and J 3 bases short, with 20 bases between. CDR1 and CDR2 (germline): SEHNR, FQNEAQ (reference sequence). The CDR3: CASSEDRTVKNYEQYF. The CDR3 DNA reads TGTGCCAGCAGCGAGGATCGGACAGTAAAAAACTACGAGCAGTACTTC.

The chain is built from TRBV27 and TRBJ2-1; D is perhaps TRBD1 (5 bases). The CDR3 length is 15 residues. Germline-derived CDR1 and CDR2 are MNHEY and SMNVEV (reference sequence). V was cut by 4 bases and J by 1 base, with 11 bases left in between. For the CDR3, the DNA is TGTGCCAGCAGTTATCAGGGTAGGTCCTACAATGAGCAGTTCTTC. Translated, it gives CASSYQGRSYNEQFF.

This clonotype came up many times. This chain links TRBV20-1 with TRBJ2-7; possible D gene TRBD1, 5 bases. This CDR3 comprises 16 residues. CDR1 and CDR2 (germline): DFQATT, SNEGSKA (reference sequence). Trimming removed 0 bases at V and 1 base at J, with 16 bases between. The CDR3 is CSARDLNRPTSYEQYF. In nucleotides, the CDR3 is TGCAGTGCTAGAGATTTGAACAGGCCGACTTCCTACGAGCAGTACTTC.

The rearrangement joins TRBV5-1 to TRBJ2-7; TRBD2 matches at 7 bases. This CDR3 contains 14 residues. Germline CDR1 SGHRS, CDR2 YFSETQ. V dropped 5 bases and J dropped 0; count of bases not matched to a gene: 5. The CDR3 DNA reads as TGCGCCAGCAGGTCCAGCGGGAACTCCTACGAGCAGTACTTC. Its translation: CASRSSGNSYEQYF.

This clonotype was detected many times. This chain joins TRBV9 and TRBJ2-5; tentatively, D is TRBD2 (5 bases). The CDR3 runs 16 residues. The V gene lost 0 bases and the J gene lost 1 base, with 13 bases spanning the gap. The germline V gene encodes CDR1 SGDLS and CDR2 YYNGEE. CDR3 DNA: TGTGCCAGCAGCGTAGCCTCGGGCGGAGGCCAAGAGACCCAGTACTTC. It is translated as CASSVASGGGQETQYF.

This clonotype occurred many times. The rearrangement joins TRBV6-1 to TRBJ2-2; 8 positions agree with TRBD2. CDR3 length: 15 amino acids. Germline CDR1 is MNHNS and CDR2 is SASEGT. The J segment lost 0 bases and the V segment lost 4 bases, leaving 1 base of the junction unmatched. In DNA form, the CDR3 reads TGTGCCAGCAGTGTGGGACTAGCGAACACCGGGGAGCTGTTTTTT. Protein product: CASSVGLANTGELFF.

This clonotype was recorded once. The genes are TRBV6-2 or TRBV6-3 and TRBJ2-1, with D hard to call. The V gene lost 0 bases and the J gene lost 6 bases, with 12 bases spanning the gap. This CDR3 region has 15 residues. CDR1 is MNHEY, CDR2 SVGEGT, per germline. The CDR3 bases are TGTGCCAGCAGTTACTCCTTGGGTCGAGCCAATGAGCAGTTCTTC. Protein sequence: CASSYSLGRANEQFF.

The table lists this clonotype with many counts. In DNA, the CDR3 is TGTGCCAGCAGTTTAGGGGGCTGGCGGCAAGAGACCCAGTACTTC. Translated: CASSLGGWRQETQYF. The rearrangement links TRBV28 to TRBJ2-5; D is possibly TRBD1 (6 bases). Trimming took off 2 bases at V and 2 bases at J, with 12 bases between the two ends. This CDR3 contains 15 residues. The germline CDR1 and CDR2 sequences are MDHEN and SYDVKM.

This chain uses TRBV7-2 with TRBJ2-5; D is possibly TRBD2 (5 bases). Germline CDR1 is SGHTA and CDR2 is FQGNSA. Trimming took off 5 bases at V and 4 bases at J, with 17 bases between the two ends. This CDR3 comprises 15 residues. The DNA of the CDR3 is TGTGCCAGCAGCCTCCGGACGGGGAAGTCAGAGACCCAGTACTTC. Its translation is CASSLRTGKSETQYF.

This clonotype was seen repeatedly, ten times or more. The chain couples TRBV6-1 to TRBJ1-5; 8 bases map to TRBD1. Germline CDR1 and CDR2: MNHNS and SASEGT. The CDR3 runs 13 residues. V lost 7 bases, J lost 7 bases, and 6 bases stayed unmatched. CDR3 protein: CASMRQGAQPQHF. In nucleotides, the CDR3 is TGTGCCAGCATGCGTCAGGGGGCCCAGCCCCAGCATTTT.

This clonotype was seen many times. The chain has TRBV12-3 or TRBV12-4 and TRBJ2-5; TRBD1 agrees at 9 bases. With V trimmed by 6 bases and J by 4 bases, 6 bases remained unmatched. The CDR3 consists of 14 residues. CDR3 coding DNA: TGTGCCAGCAGGCCACAGGGGGCTGTAGAGACCCAGTACTTC. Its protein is CASRPQGAVETQYF.

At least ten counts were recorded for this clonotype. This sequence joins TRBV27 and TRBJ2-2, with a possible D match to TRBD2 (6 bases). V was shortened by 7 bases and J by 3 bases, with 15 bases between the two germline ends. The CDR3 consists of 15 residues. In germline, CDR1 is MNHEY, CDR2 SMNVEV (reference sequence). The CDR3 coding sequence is TGTGCCAGCATGGGAGGAAACCGTTACACCGGGGAGCTGTTTTTT. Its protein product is CASMGGNRYTGELFF.

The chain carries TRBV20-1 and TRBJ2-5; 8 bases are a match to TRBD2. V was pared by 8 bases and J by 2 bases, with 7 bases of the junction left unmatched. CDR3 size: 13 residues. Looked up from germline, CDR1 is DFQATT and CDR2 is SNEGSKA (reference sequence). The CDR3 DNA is TGCAGTCGGGGGGGGGGTCTTCAAGAGACCCAGTACTTC. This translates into CSRGGGLQETQYF.

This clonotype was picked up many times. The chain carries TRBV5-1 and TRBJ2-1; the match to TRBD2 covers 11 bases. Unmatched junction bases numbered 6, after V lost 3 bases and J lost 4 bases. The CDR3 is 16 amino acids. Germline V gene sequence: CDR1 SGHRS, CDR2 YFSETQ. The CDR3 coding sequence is TGCGCCAGCAGCTCGAGTAGCGGGAGGGTTTACAATGAGCAGTTCTTC. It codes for CASSSSSGRVYNEQFF. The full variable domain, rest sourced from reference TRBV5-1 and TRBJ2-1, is KAGVTQTPRYLIKTRGQQVTLSCSPISGHRSVSWYQQTPGQGLQFLFEYFSETQRNKGNFPGRFSGRQFSNSRSEMNVSTLELGDSALYLCASSSSSGRVYNEQFFGPGTRLTVL.

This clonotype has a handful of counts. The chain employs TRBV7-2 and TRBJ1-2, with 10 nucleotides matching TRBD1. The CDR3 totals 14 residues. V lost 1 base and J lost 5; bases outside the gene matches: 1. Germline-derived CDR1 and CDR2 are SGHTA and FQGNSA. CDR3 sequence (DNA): TGTGCCAGCAGCTTAGAGGGACAGGGGTATGGCTACACCTTC. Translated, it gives CASSLEGQGYGYTF.

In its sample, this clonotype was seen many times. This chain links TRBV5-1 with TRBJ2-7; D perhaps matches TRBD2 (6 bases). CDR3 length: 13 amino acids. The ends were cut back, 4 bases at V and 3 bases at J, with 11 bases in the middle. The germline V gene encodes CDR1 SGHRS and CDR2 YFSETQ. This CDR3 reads CASSRDWDYEQYF. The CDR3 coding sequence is TGCGCCAGCAGCCGGGACTGGGACTACGAGCAGTACTTC.

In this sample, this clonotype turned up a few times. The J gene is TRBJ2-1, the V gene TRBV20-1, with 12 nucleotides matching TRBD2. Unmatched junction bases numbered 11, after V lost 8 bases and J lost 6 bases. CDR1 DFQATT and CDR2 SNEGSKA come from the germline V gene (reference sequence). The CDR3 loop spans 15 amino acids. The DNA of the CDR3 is TGCAGTACCAACTCCCTGGGACTAGCGGGCAATGAGCAGTTCTTC. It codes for CSTNSLGLAGNEQFF.

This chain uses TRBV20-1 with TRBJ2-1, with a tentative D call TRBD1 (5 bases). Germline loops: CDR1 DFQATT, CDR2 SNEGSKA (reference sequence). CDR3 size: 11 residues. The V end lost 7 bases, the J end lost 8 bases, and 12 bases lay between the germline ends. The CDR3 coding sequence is TGCAGTGTTTTGACAGTTGATGAGCAGTTCTTC. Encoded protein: CSVLTVDEQFF.

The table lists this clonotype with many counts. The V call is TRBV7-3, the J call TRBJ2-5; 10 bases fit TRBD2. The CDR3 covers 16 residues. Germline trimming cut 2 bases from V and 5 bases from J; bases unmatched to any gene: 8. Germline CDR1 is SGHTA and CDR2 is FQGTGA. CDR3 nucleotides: TGTGCCAGCAGCTTAGATCCTAGCGGGAGTTTCGAGACCCAGTACTTC. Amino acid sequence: CASSLDPSGSFETQYF.

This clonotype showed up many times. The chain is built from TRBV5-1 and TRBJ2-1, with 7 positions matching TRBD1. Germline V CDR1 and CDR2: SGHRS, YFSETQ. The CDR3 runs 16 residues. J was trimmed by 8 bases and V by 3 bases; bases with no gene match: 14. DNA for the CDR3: TGCGCCAGCAGCTCCGACCCGGACAGGCCAGGTGATGAGCAGTTCTTC. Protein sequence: CASSSDPDRPGDEQFF.